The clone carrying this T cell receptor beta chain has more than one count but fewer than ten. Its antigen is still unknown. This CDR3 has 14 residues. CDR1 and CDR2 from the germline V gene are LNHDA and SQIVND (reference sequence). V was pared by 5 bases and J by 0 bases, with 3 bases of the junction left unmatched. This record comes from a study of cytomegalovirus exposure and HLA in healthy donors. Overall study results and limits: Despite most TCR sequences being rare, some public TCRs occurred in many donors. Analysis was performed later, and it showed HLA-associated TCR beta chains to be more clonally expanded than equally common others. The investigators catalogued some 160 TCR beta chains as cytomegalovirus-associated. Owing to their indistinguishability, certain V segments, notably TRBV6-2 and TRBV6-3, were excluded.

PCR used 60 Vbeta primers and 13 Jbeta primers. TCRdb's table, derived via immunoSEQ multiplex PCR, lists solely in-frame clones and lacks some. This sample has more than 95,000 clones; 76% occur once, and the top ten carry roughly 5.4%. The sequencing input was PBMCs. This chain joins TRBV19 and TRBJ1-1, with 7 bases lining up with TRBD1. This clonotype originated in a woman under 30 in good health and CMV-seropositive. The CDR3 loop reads CASSEGQMNTEAFF. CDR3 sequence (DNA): TGTGCCAGTAGTGAGGGACAGATGAACACTGAAGCTTTCTTT.